This TCR beta chain was sequenced in a study of T-cell memory formation after mild COVID-19. Across the study: There were largely donor-specific TCR clusters.

This clonotype has a handful of counts. Antigen: not known. TCRdb passed the 5' RACE reads through MiXCR, listing each CDR3 protein once. The table includes about 500,000 distinct CDR3 sequences, about a fifth detected once. Study-wide results and limits: Contracting CD8+ clones were enriched in EMRA, CD4+ mainly in CM and EM. Pre-infection memory held some responding clones, suggesting pre-existing cross-reactive T cells responded.

Germline lookup yields CDR1 SGHKS and CDR2 YYEKEE (reference sequence). This CDR3 has 15 amino acids. The ends were cut back, 0 bases at V and 4 bases at J, with 13 bases in the middle. The origin of this receptor is an adult woman who had mild COVID-19 (a few samples of this study predate the infection). Cell type and time point are not known. The sample consisted of PBMCs or a T cell subset sorted from them (not recorded which). The chain recombines TRBV5-5 with TRBJ1-2, with D perhaps matching TRBD1 (5 bases). The CDR3 is CASSLEDSPGYGYTF. The CDR3 region has the DNA TGTGCCAGCAGCTTGGAAGACAGCCCTGGCTATGGCTACACCTTC.